This TCR beta chain derives from a study of T cells in Graves' hyperthyroidism and ophthalmopathy. Authors of the study amplified TCR beta CDR3 regions from RNA transcripts. During a first-round RT-PCR of the TCR CDR3, the HTBI primer set was used. Each CDR3 protein is one row after TCRdb ran MiXCR on the multiplex PCR reads. The table records about 350,000 distinct CDR3 sequences, 15% to 20% of them present only once. Any patient presenting with uncontrolled infection, other autoimmune disease, pregnancy or lactation was left out. Each diagnosis was grounded in clinical symptoms, serum thyroxine and TRAb, thyroid ultrasound, and orbital computed tomography. Notes on the study in general: Most expanded thyroid clonotypes above 0.001 also appeared in blood.

Trimming removed 5 bases from V and 1 base from J, with 12 bases in between. CDR1 is SGHVS and CDR2 is FNYEAQ in the germline V gene. The CDR3 covers 14 residues. Comments on this clonotype: Its cognate antigen is unknown.

This sequence originates from a woman between 40 and 50 years old with Graves' ophthalmopathy. Sequenced input: blood. V usage is TRBV7-6 and J usage is TRBJ2-7, with D unresolved. The chain's CDR3 is CASSLEPKSYEQYF. CDR3 bases: TGTGCCAGCAGCCTAGAACCCAAGTCCTACGAGCAGTACTTC.